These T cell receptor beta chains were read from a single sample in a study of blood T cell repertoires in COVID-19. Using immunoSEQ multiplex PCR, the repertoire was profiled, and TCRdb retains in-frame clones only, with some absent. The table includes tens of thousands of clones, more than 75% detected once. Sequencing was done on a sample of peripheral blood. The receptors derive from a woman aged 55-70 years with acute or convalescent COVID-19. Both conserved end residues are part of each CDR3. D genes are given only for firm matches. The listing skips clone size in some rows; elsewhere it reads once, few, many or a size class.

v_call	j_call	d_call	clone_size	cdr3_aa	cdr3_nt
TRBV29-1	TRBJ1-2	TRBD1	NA	CSVTGGTPINYGYTF	TGCAGCGTTACAGGGGGCACACCCATAAACTATGGCTACACCTTC
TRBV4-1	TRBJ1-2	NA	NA	CASSQDIRGGTYGYTF	TGCGCCAGCAGCCAAGATATTAGGGGCGGCACCTATGGCTACACCTTC
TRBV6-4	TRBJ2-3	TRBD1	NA	CASSHRGRGSDTQYF	TGTGCCAGCAGCCACAGGGGGCGAGGTTCAGATACGCAGTATTTT
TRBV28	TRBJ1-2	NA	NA	CASSSPGGRNYGYTF	TGTGCCAGCAGTTCCCCCGGGGGACGGAACTATGGCTACACCTTC
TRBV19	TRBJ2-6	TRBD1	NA	CASQGGQGRSRRANVLTF	TGTGCCAGCCAAGGGGGACAGGGTCGGTCCCGAAGGGCCAACGTCCTGACTTTC
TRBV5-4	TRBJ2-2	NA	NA	CASSFRNTGELFF	TGTGCCAGCAGCTTTAGGAACACCGGGGAGCTGTTTTTT
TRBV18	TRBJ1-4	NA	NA	CASSLLSGNEKLFF	TGTGCCAGCTCCCTACTATCCGGGAATGAAAAACTGTTTTTT
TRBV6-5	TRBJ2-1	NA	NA	CASSYQPPDNEQFF	TGTGCCAGCAGTTACCAACCCCCGGACAATGAGCAGTTCTTC
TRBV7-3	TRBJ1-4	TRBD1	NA	CASSRDRENEKLFF	TGTGCCAGCAGCCGCGACAGGGAGAATGAAAAACTGTTTTTT
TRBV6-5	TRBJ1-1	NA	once	CASSYEGVNTEAFF	TGTGCCAGCAGTTACGAGGGGGTGAACACTGAAGCTTTCTTT
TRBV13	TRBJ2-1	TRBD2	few	CASSWVGSGGHNEQFF	TGTGCCAGCAGCTGGGTAGGGAGCGGGGGGCACAATGAGCAGTTCTTC
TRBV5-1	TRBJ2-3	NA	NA	CASSYSSDTQYF	TGCGCCAGCAGTTACTCTTCAGATACGCAGTATTTT
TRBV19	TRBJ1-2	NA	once	CASSIGGNGGYTF	TGTGCCAGTAGTATCGGAGGGAACGGGGGCTACACCTTC
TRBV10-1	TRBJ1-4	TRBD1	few	CASSEPGQGQTNEKLFF	TGCGCCAGCAGTGAGCCGGGACAGGGGCAAACTAATGAAAAACTGTTTTTT
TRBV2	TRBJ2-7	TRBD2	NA	CASSELAGGTQMPYEQYF	TGTGCCAGCAGTGAACTAGCGGGGGGCACCCAGATGCCCTACGAGCAGTACTTC
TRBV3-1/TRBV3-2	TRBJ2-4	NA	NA	CASSQGKGDHIQYF	TGTGCCAGCAGCCAAGGGAAAGGGGATCACATTCAGTACTTC